A selection of T cell receptor beta chains follows, all from one sample in a study of response to subunit inactivated influenza vaccine. TCRdb re-called the RT-PCR reads through MiXCR, storing one row per CDR3 protein. Here the sample spans about 500,000 distinct CDR3 sequences, about 7.2% being singletons. Sequencing used PBMCs from blood, obtained approximately 25 months after vaccination. These receptors originate from a man aged 45 to 75 who received an inactivated influenza vaccine. CDR3s leave out the opening cysteine and the closing phenylalanine or tryptophan. The order of the fields is V gene, J gene, D gene, CDR3 protein. The D gene is left open where the match is weak.

>TRBV7-2|TRBJ2-1|TRBD1
ASSTGTVSYNEQF
>TRBV5-1|TRBJ2-2|TRBD2
ASSRTSGVTGELF
>TRBV11-2|TRBJ2-1|-
ASSPYERDSSYNEQF
>TRBV6-1|TRBJ2-3|-
ASSISGGFGTDTQY
>TRBV25-1|TRBJ2-2|TRBD1
ASSDPGQGAAGELF
>TRBV15|TRBJ2-3|TRBD2
ATSSPGLAGSDTQY
>TRBV5-6|TRBJ1-2|-
ASRLTGTLGYT
>TRBV12-3/TRBV12-4|TRBJ2-1|TRBD2
ASSGGGATYNEQF
>TRBV7-7|TRBJ2-1|-
ASSLGQGGHEQF
>TRBV28|TRBJ1-5|TRBD1
ASGPGTANQPQH
>TRBV28|TRBJ1-2|-
ASSSRSRIIYGYT
>TRBV7-2|TRBJ1-4|-
ASSYTTNEKLF
>TRBV5-6|TRBJ2-2|TRBD2
ASRGLAGVAVNTGELF
>TRBV6-6|TRBJ2-1|-
ASSYSTGNEQF
>TRBV12-3/TRBV12-4|TRBJ2-5|-
ASSFASERETQY
>TRBV21-1|TRBJ2-5|-
ASSIRTSGEEETQY
>TRBV29-1|TRBJ1-4|-
SVLHNEKLF
>TRBV20-1|TRBJ2-2|-
SARDWGSEELF
>TRBV28|TRBJ1-1|-
ASSLPGHWGTEAF
>TRBV10-3|TRBJ2-6|-
AISEYLSGANVLT
>TRBV6-5|TRBJ2-3|TRBD2
ASSYTSSGTGDTQY
>TRBV6-2/TRBV6-3|TRBJ1-3|TRBD1
ASRTRTGGRNTIY
>TRBV12-5|TRBJ2-5|-
ASAPSGGKETQY
>TRBV29-1|TRBJ2-1|TRBD2
SVELRLAGVHQQF
>TRBV4-2|TRBJ2-7|TRBD2
ASSQDGASGAYEQY
>TRBV7-2|TRBJ1-1|-
ASSLMQTVNTEAF
>TRBV28|TRBJ2-7|TRBD2
ASSSLGRGAYEQY
>TRBV29-1|TRBJ2-3|-
SVPRVRGAPDTQY
>TRBV5-1|TRBJ2-3|-
ASSLGQGLDTQY
>TRBV12-3/TRBV12-4|TRBJ2-1|-
ASRSYQGGSYNEQF
>TRBV20-1|TRBJ2-7|-
SASPGAHSYEQY
>TRBV4-2|TRBJ2-3|-
ARGRGLLLYYIDTDTQY
>TRBV6-5|TRBJ2-1|-
ASSYAAPTYNEQF
>TRBV4-2|TRBJ2-2|-
ASSQDIPQGGELF
>TRBV20-1|TRBJ2-6|-
SALGQLSGANVLT
>TRBV29-1|TRBJ1-1|-
SVGVGTEAF
>TRBV5-6|TRBJ2-3|-
ASGGISSTDTQY
>TRBV24-1|TRBJ2-1|-
ATSSATAGQFYNEQF
>TRBV20-1|TRBJ1-2|-
SASGNSYGYT
>TRBV3-1|TRBJ2-1|TRBD2
ASSLGGLAGDEQF
>TRBV5-1|TRBJ2-1|-
ASRRGHNEQF
>TRBV2|TRBJ1-1|-
ASSEEMNTEAF
>TRBV15|TRBJ1-3|-
ATSRVPGGPEGNTIY
>TRBV7-2|TRBJ2-7|TRBD1
ASSVRQGNEQY
>TRBV11-2|TRBJ2-5|-
ASSVTGTAVSGAQY
>TRBV7-9|TRBJ2-3|-
ASSLRGGLNTQY
>TRBV5-6|TRBJ2-7|TRBD1
ASSMDGDRVYYEQY
>TRBV4-3|TRBJ1-6|-
ASSQEGSDNSPLH
>TRBV20-1|TRBJ2-3|TRBD2
SAATTSGTTTDTQY
>TRBV13|TRBJ1-1|TRBD1
ASSLSQGKNTEAF
>TRBV3-1|TRBJ2-6|-
ASSPQGSSGANVLT
>TRBV6-5|TRBJ2-7|TRBD1
ASSYPGQDRPYEQY
>TRBV7-6|TRBJ2-1|TRBD2
ASSLATLAGGPYNEQF
>TRBV20-1|TRBJ2-3|TRBD2
SASGTSGRADTQY
>TRBV12-3/TRBV12-4|TRBJ1-2|-
ASSSVLGTYGYT
>TRBV3-2|TRBJ2-1|-
AFSSGTSGRARSYNEQF
>TRBV12-3/TRBV12-4|TRBJ2-7|-
ASSSDGTYEQY